This note documents a single TCR beta chain sequence. This clone was seen a single time. Its antigen remains unidentified. Base qualities are not provided; no much larger clone lies one nucleotide away. Patients with a history of autoimmune disease or receiving systemic immunosuppression were excluded from the trial. In every dose cohort, peripheral blood was drawn for TCR sequencing at baseline, cycle 4 day 1, and cycle 7 day 1. Samples came from an open-label, multicenter, first-in-human phase I dose-escalation trial of ivuxolimab. Adults with locally advanced or metastatic melanoma, renal cell, hepatocellular, or head and neck squamous cell carcinoma were enrolled in the trial. CD4+ and CD8+ T cells were sorted separately from peripheral blood before TCR sequencing. The junction shows trimming of 0 bases on V and 5 bases on J, plus 10 bases between the germline ends. From a lookup of the germline V gene, CDR1 and CDR2 are LGHNA and YNFKEQ. The CDR3 covers 14 residues, taking in both the cysteine and the phenylalanine. The only DNA kept is the CDR3, 42 bases in frame from the first base.

For sequencing of the TCRbeta CDR3 region, genomic DNA was extracted from the sorted cells. The immunoSEQ Assay was used for sequencing of TCRbeta CDR3 regions. TCRdb holds this immuneACCESS table with in-frame rearrangements only. Some clones are missing; in checked studies, unresolved V genes explain under half, and the rest has no known cause. The sample table records 7,000 or so clones; around 70% of these occur just once. The ten largest make up just under 25% of the sample. The data stem from a study of OX40 agonist ivuxolimab in advanced cancers. Regarding the research as a whole: The costimulatory receptor OX40 (CD134) was targeted by ivuxolimab, a fully human IgG2 agonistic monoclonal antibody. Peripheral TCRbeta sequencing was intended to test whether TCR sequence diversity was altered and clonal T-cell expansion was caused by ivuxolimab. In the dose-escalation cohort, approximately 83% of patients were male, and the mean age was roughly 60 years with a range of roughly 20 to 85. Intravenous ivuxolimab was administered to patients every 2 weeks at six dose levels: 0.01, 0.1, 0.3, 1.5, 3 and 10 mg/kg. Prior anti-PD-1, anti-PD-L1 or anti-CTLA-4 therapy was permitted, and less than 45% of dose-escalation patients had received checkpoint inhibitors. Partial responses occurred in three dose-escalation patients: two with cutaneous melanoma and one with hepatocellular carcinoma. Of the 50 to 55 dose-escalation patients, hepatocellular carcinoma was present in 19, melanoma in roughly 15, renal cell carcinoma in 9 and head and neck cancer in 9. The paper reports the monotherapy dose-escalation portion (N ≈ 50 patients) of the phase I ivuxolimab trial. Results the study describes overall, beyond this receptor: At doses of 0.1 to 3.0 mg/kg, clonal expansion of both CD4+ and CD8+ blood T cells was observed from baseline to week 6. Which antigens the clonally expanded peripheral T cells were specific for was not determined. In partial responders in the 0.1-3.0 mg/kg groups, normalized peripheral clonal expansion was found to be among the lowest, especially among CD8+ T cells. After ivuxolimab, CD8+ T cells had more expanded clones than CD4+ T cells on average. Low levels of normalized T-cell clonal expansion were also seen in some patients who did not respond.

The sequence is built from TRBV4-2 and TRBJ1-1; the D segment cannot be called with confidence. This TCR derives from an adult with an advanced solid tumor such as melanoma, head and neck, liver or kidney cancer. The input for sequencing was CD4+ or CD8+ T cells sorted from blood, taken in a trial of the OX40 agonist ivuxolimab. The CDR3 is CASSQDWAKTEAFF. The bases are TGTGCCAGCAGCCAAGACTGGGCGAAGACTGAAGCTTTCTTT.